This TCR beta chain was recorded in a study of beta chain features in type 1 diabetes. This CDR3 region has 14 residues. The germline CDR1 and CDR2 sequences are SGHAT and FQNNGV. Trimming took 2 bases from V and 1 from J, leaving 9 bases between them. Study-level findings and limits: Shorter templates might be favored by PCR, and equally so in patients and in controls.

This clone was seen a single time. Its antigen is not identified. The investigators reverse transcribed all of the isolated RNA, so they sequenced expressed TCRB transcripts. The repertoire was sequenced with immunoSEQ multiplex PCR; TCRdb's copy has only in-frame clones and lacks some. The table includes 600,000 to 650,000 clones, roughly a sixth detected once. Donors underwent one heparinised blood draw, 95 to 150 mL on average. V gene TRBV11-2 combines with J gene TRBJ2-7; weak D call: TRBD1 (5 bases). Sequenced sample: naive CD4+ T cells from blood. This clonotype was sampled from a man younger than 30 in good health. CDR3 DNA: TGTGCCAGCAGCTTACGGCGACAGTCCTACGAGCAGTACTTC. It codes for CASSLRRQSYEQYF.